These T cell receptor beta chains were read from a single sample in a study of blood T cells in healthy people across ages. TCRdb re-analysed the 5' RACE reads in MiXCR, keeping a single row per CDR3 protein. The profile covers some 1.5 million distinct CDR3 sequences, with 25% to 30% appearing a single time and about 8% taken by the ten largest. Input material: blood. These receptors came from a woman in her twenties or thirties in good health. Each CDR3 is given with its conserved first and last residue. A D gene is named only where the DNA matches it firmly. A row's size may be missing; if present it is once, few, many or a size class.

D gene: NA; CDR3 length: 14; clone size: few; V gene: TRBV9; J gene: TRBJ2-7; CDR3 DNA: TGTGCCAGCAGCGTCACCAGAAGATGCGGCGAGCAGTACTTC; CDR3 protein: CASSVTRRCGEQYF
D gene: TRBD2; CDR3 length: 12; clone size: NA; V gene: TRBV20-1; J gene: TRBJ2-7; CDR3 DNA: TGCAGTGCGGCGGGAGCTAACTACGAGCAGTACTTC; CDR3 protein: CSAAGANYEQYF
D gene: NA; CDR3 length: 17; clone size: NA; V gene: TRBV21-1; J gene: TRBJ2-1; CDR3 DNA: TGTGCCAGCAGCAAAAGGGCTAGCGGGAGGGCCCGGGATGAGCAGTTCTTC; CDR3 protein: CASSKRASGRARDEQFF
D gene: TRBD1; CDR3 length: 13; clone size: few; V gene: TRBV11-2; J gene: TRBJ2-3; CDR3 DNA: TGTGCCTCCGGCAGGGGGAGCACAGATACGCAGTATTTT; CDR3 protein: CASGRGSTDTQYF
D gene: NA; CDR3 length: 12; clone size: NA; V gene: TRBV12-3/TRBV12-4; J gene: TRBJ2-1; CDR3 DNA: TGTGCCAGCAGTACCCTTGAGGCTCCGCAGTTCTTC; CDR3 protein: CASSTLEAPQFF
D gene: TRBD2; CDR3 length: 15; clone size: NA; V gene: TRBV19; J gene: TRBJ2-7; CDR3 DNA: TGTGCCAGTAGTCTCGACGCGGGAGCCCCGGGTGAGCAGTACTTC; CDR3 protein: CASSLDAGAPGEQYF
D gene: TRBD2; CDR3 length: 14; clone size: many; V gene: TRBV7-2; J gene: TRBJ2-5; CDR3 DNA: TGTGCCAGCAGCCCAGGCGGGGGGTCGGAGACCCAGTACTTC; CDR3 protein: CASSPGGGSETQYF
D gene: TRBD2; CDR3 length: 15; clone size: NA; V gene: TRBV5-1; J gene: TRBJ2-5; CDR3 DNA: TGCGCCAGCACATCAATTAGCGGGAGCACAAATGAGCAGTACTTC; CDR3 protein: CASTSISGSTNEQYF
D gene: TRBD2; CDR3 length: 15; clone size: NA; V gene: TRBV14; J gene: TRBJ2-1; CDR3 DNA: TGTGCCAGCAGCAGGATAGCGGGGGCCTACAATGGGCAGTTCTTC; CDR3 protein: CASSRIAGAYNGQFF
D gene: NA; CDR3 length: 14; clone size: NA; V gene: TRBV27; J gene: TRBJ2-5; CDR3 DNA: TGTGCCAGCAGAGGGGGAGCCCTCCAAGAGACCCAGTACTTC; CDR3 protein: CASRGGALQETQYF
D gene: NA; CDR3 length: 16; clone size: NA; V gene: TRBV4-2; J gene: TRBJ1-4; CDR3 DNA: TGTGCCAGCAGCCAAGATACCGGACAAATGAGTGGAGAACTGTTTTTT; CDR3 protein: CASSQDTGQMSGELFF
D gene: NA; CDR3 length: 16; clone size: NA; V gene: TRBV7-8; J gene: TRBJ2-5; CDR3 DNA: TGTGCCAGCAGCTCAAGAGGGCTAGCCCCCCAAGAGACCCAGTACTTC; CDR3 protein: CASSSRGLAPQETQYF
D gene: TRBD1; CDR3 length: 17; clone size: few; V gene: TRBV18; J gene: TRBJ2-2; CDR3 DNA: TGTGCCAGCTCACTGACCCCGGGACAGGGTATTGCCGGGGAGCTGTTTTTT; CDR3 protein: CASSLTPGQGIAGELFF
D gene: NA; CDR3 length: 15; clone size: many; V gene: TRBV27; J gene: TRBJ2-1; CDR3 DNA: TGTGCCAGCAGTTTATCCAGGAGCTCCTACAATGAGCAGTTCTTC; CDR3 protein: CASSLSRSSYNEQFF
D gene: TRBD1; CDR3 length: 15; clone size: NA; V gene: TRBV6-5; J gene: TRBJ1-5; CDR3 DNA: TGTGCCAGCAGTTATGCACAGGGGGCTGATCAGCCCCAGCATTTT; CDR3 protein: CASSYAQGADQPQHF
D gene: NA; CDR3 length: 15; clone size: many; V gene: TRBV4-1; J gene: TRBJ2-7; CDR3 DNA: TGCGCCAGCAGCCAGGGTTCCAGGGGAGCCTACGAGCAGTACTTC; CDR3 protein: CASSQGSRGAYEQYF
D gene: NA; CDR3 length: 13; clone size: few; V gene: TRBV6-7; J gene: TRBJ2-1; CDR3 DNA: TGTGCCAGCAGTTACTTCCTTGGGTATGAGCAGTTCTTC; CDR3 protein: CASSYFLGYEQFF
D gene: TRBD2; CDR3 length: 16; clone size: NA; V gene: TRBV5-1; J gene: TRBJ2-3; CDR3 DNA: TGCGCCAGCAGCGCCGCTAGCGGGGGGCGGTCCGATACGCAGTATTTT; CDR3 protein: CASSAASGGRSDTQYF
D gene: NA; CDR3 length: 13; clone size: NA; V gene: TRBV6-5; J gene: TRBJ2-3; CDR3 DNA: TGTGCCAGCAGTCGGGACACTTCAGATACGCAGTATTTT; CDR3 protein: CASSRDTSDTQYF
D gene: NA; CDR3 length: 15; clone size: NA; V gene: TRBV5-1; J gene: TRBJ2-6; CDR3 DNA: TGCGCCAGCAGCCCGGCGAGATCTGGGGCCAACGTCCTGACTTTC; CDR3 protein: CASSPARSGANVLTF
D gene: NA; CDR3 length: 15; clone size: NA; V gene: TRBV12-3/TRBV12-4; J gene: TRBJ2-7; CDR3 DNA: TGTGCCAGCAGTTTAACGTTGACGACTACCTACGAGCAGTACTTC; CDR3 protein: CASSLTLTTTYEQYF
D gene: NA; CDR3 length: 13; clone size: NA; V gene: TRBV12-3/TRBV12-4; J gene: TRBJ2-2; CDR3 DNA: TGTGCCAGCAGTTTAATGGACACCGGGGAGCGGTTTTTT; CDR3 protein: CASSLMDTGERFF
D gene: NA; CDR3 length: 13; clone size: NA; V gene: TRBV4-1; J gene: TRBJ2-7; CDR3 DNA: TGCGCCAGCAGCCAAGAGGGGGCCGCGGGGCAGTACTTC; CDR3 protein: CASSQEGAAGQYF
D gene: NA; CDR3 length: 15; clone size: NA; V gene: TRBV4-1; J gene: TRBJ1-3; CDR3 DNA: TGCGCCAGCAGCTCTCCCGGGACAAGGGGAAACACCATATATTTT; CDR3 protein: CASSSPGTRGNTIYF
D gene: TRBD1; CDR3 length: 15; clone size: NA; V gene: TRBV18; J gene: TRBJ1-4; CDR3 DNA: TGTGCCAGCTCACCTGACAGGGGGATAAATGAAAAACTGTTTTTT; CDR3 protein: CASSPDRGINEKLFF
D gene: NA; CDR3 length: 16; clone size: many; V gene: TRBV10-3; J gene: TRBJ2-7; CDR3 DNA: TGTGCCATCAGTGATCCAGGAGGCAGGAGCTCCTACGAGCAGTACTTC; CDR3 protein: CAISDPGGRSSYEQYF
D gene: TRBD2; CDR3 length: 17; clone size: few; V gene: TRBV5-1; J gene: TRBJ2-1; CDR3 DNA: TGCGCCAGCAGCCTATCGGCCCTAGCGGGGGCATACAATGAGCAGTTCTTC; CDR3 protein: CASSLSALAGAYNEQFF
D gene: NA; CDR3 length: 14; clone size: NA; V gene: TRBV5-1; J gene: TRBJ1-1; CDR3 DNA: TGCGCCAGCAGCTTACAGCGAGGGGTCTCTGAAGCTTTCTTT; CDR3 protein: CASSLQRGVSEAFF
D gene: NA; CDR3 length: 14; clone size: NA; V gene: TRBV5-1; J gene: TRBJ2-5; CDR3 DNA: TGCGCCGGCAGCTTGGAGTGGGGTCGTGGTGAGCAGTACTTC; CDR3 protein: CAGSLEWGRGEQYF
D gene: TRBD2; CDR3 length: 16; clone size: few; V gene: TRBV6-2/TRBV6-3; J gene: TRBJ2-3; CDR3 DNA: TGTGCCAGCAGTTACTCTAGCGGGACCGTCACAGATACGCAGTATTTT; CDR3 protein: CASSYSSGTVTDTQYF
D gene: NA; CDR3 length: 13; clone size: few; V gene: TRBV12-3/TRBV12-4; J gene: TRBJ2-7; CDR3 DNA: TGTGCCAGCAGACAAGGGGCAGGGAACGAGCAGTACTTC; CDR3 protein: CASRQGAGNEQYF
D gene: NA; CDR3 length: 14; clone size: NA; V gene: TRBV20-1; J gene: TRBJ2-5; CDR3 DNA: TGCAGTGCTCGCCTTGGACGGAGGCAAGAGACCCAGTACTTC; CDR3 protein: CSARLGRRQETQYF
D gene: TRBD2; CDR3 length: 18; clone size: NA; V gene: TRBV28; J gene: TRBJ2-3; CDR3 DNA: TGTGCCAGCCGTCGAGGGCTAGCGGGGAGGCATAAATCAGGTACGCAGTATTTT; CDR3 protein: CASRRGLAGRHKSGTQYF
D gene: TRBD1; CDR3 length: 14; clone size: few; V gene: TRBV10-3; J gene: TRBJ1-1; CDR3 DNA: TGTGCCATCAGTAAGGGACAGGGGGGAACTGAAGCTTTCTTT; CDR3 protein: CAISKGQGGTEAFF
D gene: NA; CDR3 length: 14; clone size: few; V gene: TRBV10-1; J gene: TRBJ2-5; CDR3 DNA: TGCGCCAGCAGTGACTGGGGACTCCAAGAGACCCAGTACTTC; CDR3 protein: CASSDWGLQETQYF
D gene: NA; CDR3 length: 14; clone size: NA; V gene: TRBV7-2; J gene: TRBJ2-5; CDR3 DNA: TGTGCCAGCAGCTTCGAATTAGTGGGTGAGACCCAGTACTTC; CDR3 protein: CASSFELVGETQYF
D gene: NA; CDR3 length: 13; clone size: few; V gene: TRBV19; J gene: TRBJ2-7; CDR3 DNA: TGTGCCAGTAAGGAGAACTCTGGCTACGAGCAGTACTTC; CDR3 protein: CASKENSGYEQYF
D gene: NA; CDR3 length: 14; clone size: NA; V gene: TRBV21-1; J gene: TRBJ1-5; CDR3 DNA: TGTGCCAGCAGCAAATGCGCGCGCAATCAGCCCCAGCATTTT; CDR3 protein: CASSKCARNQPQHF
D gene: NA; CDR3 length: 15; clone size: NA; V gene: TRBV7-2; J gene: TRBJ2-7; CDR3 DNA: TGTGCCAGCAGCTTAGGCGGAGTAGCTGTCTACGAGCAGTACTTC; CDR3 protein: CASSLGGVAVYEQYF
D gene: NA; CDR3 length: 13; clone size: many; V gene: TRBV7-3; J gene: TRBJ2-5; CDR3 DNA: TGTGCCAGCAGCTTAATCCCCGGGGAGACCCAGTACTTC; CDR3 protein: CASSLIPGETQYF
D gene: TRBD1; CDR3 length: 15; clone size: NA; V gene: TRBV28; J gene: TRBJ2-1; CDR3 DNA: TGTGCCAGCAGTGGGGGACAGCCCTCCTACAATGAGCAGTTCTTC; CDR3 protein: CASSGGQPSYNEQFF
D gene: NA; CDR3 length: 14; clone size: NA; V gene: TRBV6-1; J gene: TRBJ2-1; CDR3 DNA: TGTGCCAGCAGGGTATGGGGGCCAGCGGATGAGCAGTTCTTC; CDR3 protein: CASRVWGPADEQFF
D gene: NA; CDR3 length: 12; clone size: NA; V gene: TRBV10-3; J gene: TRBJ1-1; CDR3 DNA: TGTGCCATCAGTTCACAGGGCGTTGAAGCTTTCTTT; CDR3 protein: CAISSQGVEAFF